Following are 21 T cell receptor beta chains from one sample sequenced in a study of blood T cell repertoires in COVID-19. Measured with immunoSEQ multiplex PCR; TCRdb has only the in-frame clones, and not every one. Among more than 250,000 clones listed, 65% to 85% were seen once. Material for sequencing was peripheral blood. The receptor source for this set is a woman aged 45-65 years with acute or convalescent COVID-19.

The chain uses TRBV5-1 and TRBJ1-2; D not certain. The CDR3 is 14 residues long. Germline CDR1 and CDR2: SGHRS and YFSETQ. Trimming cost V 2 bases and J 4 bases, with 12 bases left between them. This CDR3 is CASSLGGPGYGYTF. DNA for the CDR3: TGCGCCAGCAGCTTAGGAGGGCCTGGCTATGGCTACACCTTC.

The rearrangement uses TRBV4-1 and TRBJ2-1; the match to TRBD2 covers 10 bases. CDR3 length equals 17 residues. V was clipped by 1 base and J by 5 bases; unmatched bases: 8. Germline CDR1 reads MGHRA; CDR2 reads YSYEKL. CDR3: CASSQGLAGGNHNEQFF. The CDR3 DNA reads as TGCGCCAGCAGCCAAGGGTTAGCGGGGGGCAATCACAATGAGCAGTTCTTC.

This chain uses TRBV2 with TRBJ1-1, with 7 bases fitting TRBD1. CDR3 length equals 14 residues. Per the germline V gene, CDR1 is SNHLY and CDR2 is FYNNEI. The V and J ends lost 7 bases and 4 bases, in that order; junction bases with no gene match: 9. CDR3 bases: TGTGCCAGCACGTCCGGGACAGAGGCCACTGAAGCTTTCTTT. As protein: CASTSGTEATEAFF.

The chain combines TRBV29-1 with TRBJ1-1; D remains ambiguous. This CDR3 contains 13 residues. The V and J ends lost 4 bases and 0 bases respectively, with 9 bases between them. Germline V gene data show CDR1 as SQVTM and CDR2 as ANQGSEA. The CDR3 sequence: CSVGGPVNTEAFF. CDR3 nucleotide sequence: TGCAGCGTTGGCGGTCCGGTGAACACTGAAGCTTTCTTT.

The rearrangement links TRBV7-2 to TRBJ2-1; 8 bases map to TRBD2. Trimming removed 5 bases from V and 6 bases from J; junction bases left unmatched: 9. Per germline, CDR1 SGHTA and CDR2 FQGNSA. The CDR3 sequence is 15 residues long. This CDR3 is CASSPDPAGANEQFF. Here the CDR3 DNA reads TGTGCCAGCAGCCCGGACCCAGCGGGAGCCAATGAGCAGTTCTTC.

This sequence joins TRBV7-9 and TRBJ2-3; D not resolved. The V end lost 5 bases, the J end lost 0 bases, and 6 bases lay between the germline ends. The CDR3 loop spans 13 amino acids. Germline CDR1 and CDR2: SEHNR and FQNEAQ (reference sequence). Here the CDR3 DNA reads TGTGCCAGCAGCAAAACTAGCACAGATACGCAGTATTTT. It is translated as CASSKTSTDTQYF.

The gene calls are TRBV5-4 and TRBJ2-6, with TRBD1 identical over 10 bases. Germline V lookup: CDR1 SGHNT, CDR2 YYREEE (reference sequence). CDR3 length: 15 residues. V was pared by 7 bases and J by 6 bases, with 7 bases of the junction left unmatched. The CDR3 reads CASGRTGGEANVLTF. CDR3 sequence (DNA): TGTGCCAGCGGACGGACAGGGGGAGAGGCCAACGTCCTGACTTTC.

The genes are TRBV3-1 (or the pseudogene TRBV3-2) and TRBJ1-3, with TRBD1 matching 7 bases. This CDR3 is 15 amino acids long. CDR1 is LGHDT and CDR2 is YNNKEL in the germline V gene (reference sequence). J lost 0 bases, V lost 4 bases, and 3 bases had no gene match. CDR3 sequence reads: CASSPGTASGNTIYF. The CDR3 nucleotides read TGTGCCAGCAGCCCTGGGACAGCCTCTGGAAACACCATATATTTT.

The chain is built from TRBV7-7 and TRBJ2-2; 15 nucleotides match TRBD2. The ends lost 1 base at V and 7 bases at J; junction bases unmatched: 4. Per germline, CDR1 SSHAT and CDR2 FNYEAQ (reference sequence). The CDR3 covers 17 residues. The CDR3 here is CASSLGTSGRAVGELFF. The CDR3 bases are TGTGCCAGCAGCTTAGGGACTAGCGGGAGGGCCGTCGGGGAGCTGTTTTTT.

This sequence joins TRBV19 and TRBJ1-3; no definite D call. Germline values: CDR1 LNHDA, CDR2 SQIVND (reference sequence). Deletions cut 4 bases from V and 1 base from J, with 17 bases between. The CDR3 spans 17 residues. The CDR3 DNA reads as TGTGCCAGTAGTACAATTCTCGGAGCGGGATCTGGAAACACCATATATTTT. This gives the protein CASSTILGAGSGNTIYF.

CDR3: CASSWHRGSSEAFF. For the CDR3, the DNA is TGTGCCAGCAGTTGGCACAGGGGGTCTTCTGAAGCTTTCTTT. The genes are TRBV27 and TRBJ1-1; 8 bases agree with TRBD1. V shed 4 bases, J shed 6 bases, and the junction held 7 bases outside the gene matches. CDR3 length equals 14 residues. CDR1 and CDR2 (germline): MNHEY, SMNVEV (reference sequence).

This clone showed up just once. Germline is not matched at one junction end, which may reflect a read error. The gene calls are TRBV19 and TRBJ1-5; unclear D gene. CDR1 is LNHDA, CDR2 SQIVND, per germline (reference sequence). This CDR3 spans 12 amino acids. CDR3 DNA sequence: TGTGCCAGTAGATATAGCAATCAGTCCCAGCATTTT. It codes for CASRYSNQSQHF. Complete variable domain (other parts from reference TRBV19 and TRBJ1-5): DGGITQSPKYLFRKEGQNVTLSCEQNLNHDAMYWYRQDPGQGLRLIYYSQIVNDFQKGDIAEGYSVSREKKESFPLTVTSAQKNPTAFYLCASRYSNQSQHFGDGTRLSIL.

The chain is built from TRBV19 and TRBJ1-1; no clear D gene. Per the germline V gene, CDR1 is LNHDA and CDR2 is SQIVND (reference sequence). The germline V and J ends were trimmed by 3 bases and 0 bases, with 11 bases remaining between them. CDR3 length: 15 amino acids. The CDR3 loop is CASSIRQNMNTEAFF. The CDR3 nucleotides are TGTGCCAGTAGTATTCGTCAGAACATGAACACTGAAGCTTTCTTT. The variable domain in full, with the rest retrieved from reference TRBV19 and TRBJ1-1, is DGGITQSPKYLFRKEGQNVTLSCEQNLNHDAMYWYRQDPGQGLRLIYYSQIVNDFQKGDIAEGYSVSREKKESFPLTVTSAQKNPTAFYLCASSIRQNMNTEAFFGQGTRLTVV.

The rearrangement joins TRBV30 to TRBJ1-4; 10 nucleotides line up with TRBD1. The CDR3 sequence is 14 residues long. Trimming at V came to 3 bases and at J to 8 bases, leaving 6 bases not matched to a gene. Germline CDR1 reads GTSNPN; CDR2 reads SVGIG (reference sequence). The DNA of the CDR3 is TGTGCCTGGAGCGTAGGACAGGGGGGGGAAAAACTGTTTTTT. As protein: CAWSVGQGGEKLFF.

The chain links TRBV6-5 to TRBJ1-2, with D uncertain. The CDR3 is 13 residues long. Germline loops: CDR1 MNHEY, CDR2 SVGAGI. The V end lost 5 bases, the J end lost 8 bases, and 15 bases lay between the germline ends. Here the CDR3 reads CASSPTAHGGYTF. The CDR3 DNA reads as TGTGCCAGCAGTCCTACAGCTCATGGGGGCTACACCTTC.

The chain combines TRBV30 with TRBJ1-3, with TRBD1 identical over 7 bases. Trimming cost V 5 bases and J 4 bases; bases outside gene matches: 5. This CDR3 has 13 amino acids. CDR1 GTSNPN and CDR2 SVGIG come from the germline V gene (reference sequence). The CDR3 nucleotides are TGTGCCTGGGCCACAGGGGAGGGAAACACCATATATTTT. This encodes CAWATGEGNTIYF. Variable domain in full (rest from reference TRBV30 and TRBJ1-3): SQTIHQWPATLVQPVGSPLSLECTVEGTSNPNLYWYRQAAGRGLQLLFYSVGIGQISSEVPQNLSASRPQDRQFILSSKKLLLSDSGFYLCAWATGEGNTIYFGEGSWLTVV.

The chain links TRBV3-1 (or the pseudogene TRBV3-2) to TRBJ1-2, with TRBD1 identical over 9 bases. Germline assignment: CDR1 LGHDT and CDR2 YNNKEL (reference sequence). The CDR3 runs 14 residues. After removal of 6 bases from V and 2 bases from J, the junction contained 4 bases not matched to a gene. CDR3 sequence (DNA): TGTGCCAGCAGGGGCGGACAGGGGAACTATGGCTACACCTTC. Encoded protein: CASRGGQGNYGYTF.

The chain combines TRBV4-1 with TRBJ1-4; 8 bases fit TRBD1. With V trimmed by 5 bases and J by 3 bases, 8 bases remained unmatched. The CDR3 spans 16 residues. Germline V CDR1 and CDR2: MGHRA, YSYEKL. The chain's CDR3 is CASSTGQGFANEKLFF. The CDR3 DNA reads TGCGCCAGCAGCACCGGACAGGGATTCGCTAATGAAAAACTGTTTTTT.

The CDR3 region is CASSKSSGAENIQYF. CDR3 DNA sequence: TGTGCCAGCAGTAAATCTAGTGGGGCGGAAAACATTCAGTACTTC. This chain joins TRBV6-8 and TRBJ2-4, with TRBD1 as a possible D gene (5 bases). Per the germline V gene, CDR1 is MNHGY and CDR2 is SAAAGT. The CDR3 totals 15 residues. The V end lost 5 bases, the J end lost 5 bases, and 16 bases lay between the germline ends.

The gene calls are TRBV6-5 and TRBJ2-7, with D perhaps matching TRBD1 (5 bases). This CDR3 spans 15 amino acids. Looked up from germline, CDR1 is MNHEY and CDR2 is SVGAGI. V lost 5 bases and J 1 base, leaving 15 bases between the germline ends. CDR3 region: CASSRLAQGSYEQYF. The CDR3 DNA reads TGTGCCAGCAGTAGACTGGCGCAGGGATCCTACGAGCAGTACTTC.

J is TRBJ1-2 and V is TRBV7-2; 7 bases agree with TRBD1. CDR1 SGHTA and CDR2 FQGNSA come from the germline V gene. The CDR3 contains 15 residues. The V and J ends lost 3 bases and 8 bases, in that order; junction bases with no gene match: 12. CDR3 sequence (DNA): TGTGCCAGCAGCTTGTTAGGGACAGCCACCCGCGGCTACACCTTC. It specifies CASSLLGTATRGYTF.